This T cell receptor (beta chain) was captured by sequencing in a study of identical twins. One entry per CDR3 protein results from TCRdb running MiXCR on the 5' RACE reads. The sample includes 450,000 to 600,000 distinct CDR3 sequences, under 25% of them seen just once. This clonotype showed up just a few times. This same sample was also part of a study on yellow fever vaccine responses in identical twins.

Source material: CD4+ T cells sorted from blood. This receptor was obtained from a woman younger than 30 in good health.

DNA of the CDR3: TGCAGTGCTAGAGCGGGCGGTATTTATAGCAATCAGCCCCAGCATTTT. Its protein is CSARAGGIYSNQPQHF. The chain employs TRBV20-1 and TRBJ1-5, with D hard to call. The CDR3 is 16 residues long. V was cut by 1 base and J by 0 bases, with 13 bases left in between. Germline loops: CDR1 DFQATT, CDR2 SNEGSKA (reference sequence).